This TCR beta chain emerged from a study of shared clonotypes between healthy human individuals. Findings of the study overall: Clonotypes shared by all four donors outscored non-shared clonotypes in generation probability.

Deep was the level at which the assay was run. Investigators spread the genomic DNA of each subset evenly over several immunoSEQ plates. Assay used: immunoSEQ multiplex PCR; TCRdb lists only in-frame clones, some missing. The sample lists around 2,000,000 clones; 85% to 95% were seen once. The V end was cut by 2 bases, the J end by 1 base, with 11 bases between. This CDR3 is 15 amino acids long. Germline CDR1 MGHRA, CDR2 YSYEKL. Notes on this clone: The antigen is unknown.

CD4+ cells underwent separation, giving CD45RA+ naive and CD45RA-negative memory subsets. The chain is built from TRBV4-1 and TRBJ1-1, with D possibly matching TRBD1 (6 bases). The clonotype was recovered from a man between 18 and 29 years old in good health. Sequences were obtained from naive CD4+ T cells sorted from blood. Regarding subset: CD45RA+ positively selected. The CDR3 DNA reads as TGCGCCAGCAGCCAACCGACAGGTAGGAACACTGAAGCTTTCTTT. This encodes CASSQPTGRNTEAFF.